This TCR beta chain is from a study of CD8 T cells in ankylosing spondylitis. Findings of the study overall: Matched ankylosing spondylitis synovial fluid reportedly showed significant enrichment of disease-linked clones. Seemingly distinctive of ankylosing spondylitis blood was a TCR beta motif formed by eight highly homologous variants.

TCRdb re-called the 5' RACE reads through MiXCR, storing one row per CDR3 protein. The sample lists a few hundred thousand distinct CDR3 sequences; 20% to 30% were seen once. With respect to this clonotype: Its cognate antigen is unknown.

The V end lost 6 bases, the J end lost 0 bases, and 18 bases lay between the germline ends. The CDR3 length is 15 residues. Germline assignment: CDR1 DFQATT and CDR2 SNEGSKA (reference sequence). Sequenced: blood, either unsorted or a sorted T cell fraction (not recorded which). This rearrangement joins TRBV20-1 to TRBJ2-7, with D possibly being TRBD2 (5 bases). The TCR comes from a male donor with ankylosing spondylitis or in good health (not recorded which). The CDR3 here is CSAPNGIFYSYEQYF. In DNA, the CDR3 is TGCAGTGCCCCCAACGGGATATTCTACTCCTACGAGCAGTACTTC.